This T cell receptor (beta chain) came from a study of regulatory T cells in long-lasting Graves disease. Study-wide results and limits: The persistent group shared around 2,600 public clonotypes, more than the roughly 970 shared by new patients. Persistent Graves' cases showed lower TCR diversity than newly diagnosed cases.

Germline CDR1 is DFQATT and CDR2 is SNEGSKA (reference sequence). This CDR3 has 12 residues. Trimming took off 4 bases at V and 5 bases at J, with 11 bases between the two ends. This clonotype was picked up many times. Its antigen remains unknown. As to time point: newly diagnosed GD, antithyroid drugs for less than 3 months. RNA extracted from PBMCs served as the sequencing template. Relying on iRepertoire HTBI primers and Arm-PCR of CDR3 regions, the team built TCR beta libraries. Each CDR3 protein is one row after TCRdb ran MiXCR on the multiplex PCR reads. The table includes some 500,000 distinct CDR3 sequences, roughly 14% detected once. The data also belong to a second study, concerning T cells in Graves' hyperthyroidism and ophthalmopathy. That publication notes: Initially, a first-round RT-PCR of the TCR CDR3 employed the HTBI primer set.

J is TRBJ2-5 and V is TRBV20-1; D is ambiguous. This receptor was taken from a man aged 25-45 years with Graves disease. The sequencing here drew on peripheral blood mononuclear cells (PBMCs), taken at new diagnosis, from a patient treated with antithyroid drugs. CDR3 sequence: CSANRALETQYF. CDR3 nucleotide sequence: TGCAGTGCTAACCGGGCCCTGGAGACCCAGTACTTC.